This T cell receptor (beta chain) was sequenced for a study of regulatory T cells in long-lasting Graves disease. Study summary: Antithyroid drug intake by newly diagnosed Graves' patients had lasted under 3 months.

Time point defined: newly diagnosed GD, antithyroid drugs for less than 3 months. Generation of the TCR library employed RNA extracted from PBMCs. The length of the CDR3 is 16 residues. V dropped 1 base and J dropped 1 base, with 14 bases sitting between them. Germline CDR1 reads DFQATT; CDR2 reads SNEGSKA (reference sequence). In building TCR beta libraries, iRepertoire HTBI primers were used together with Arm-PCR of CDR3 regions. Each CDR3 protein is one row after TCRdb ran MiXCR on the multiplex PCR reads. The repertoire holds 360,000 or so distinct CDR3 sequences, with 16% as singletons. Whole-study findings and limits: Persistent Graves' cases showed lower TCR diversity than newly diagnosed cases. Persistent disease showed a preference for TRBV28, TRBJ1-2 and TRBJ2-5.

There are many counts of this clonotype. The antigen is not known. A further study also used this sample, focusing on T cells in Graves' hyperthyroidism and ophthalmopathy. In that study: Ophthalmopathy and stable hyperthyroidism were separated by a 13 V-J model.

The receptor comes from a woman younger than 35 with Graves disease. The source material was peripheral blood mononuclear cells (PBMCs), sampled at new diagnosis, from a patient treated with antithyroid drugs. The chain combines TRBV20-1 with TRBJ1-5, with TRBD1 as a possible D gene (6 bases). The CDR3 spells CSARVPGAPSNQPQHF. The CDR3 region has the DNA TGCAGTGCTAGAGTCCCAGGGGCCCCCAGCAATCAGCCCCAGCATTTT.